This TCR beta chain was sequenced in a study of OX40 agonist ivuxolimab in advanced cancers. Broadly, across the study: The costimulatory receptor OX40 (CD134) was targeted by ivuxolimab, a fully human IgG2 agonistic monoclonal antibody. Intravenous ivuxolimab was administered to patients every 2 weeks at six dose levels: 0.01, 0.1, 0.3, 1.5, 3 and 10 mg/kg. Among the 52 dose-escalation patients, around 19 had hepatocellular carcinoma, approximately 15 melanoma, 9 renal cell carcinoma and 9 head and neck cancer. In the dose-escalation cohort, 82.7% of patients were male, and the mean age was around 60 years, with a range of 23 to 79. Patients were allowed to have had prior anti-PD-1, anti-PD-L1 or anti-CTLA-4 therapy, and approximately 40% of the dose-escalation patients had previously received checkpoint inhibitors. Partial responses were achieved by three dose-escalation patients, of whom one had hepatocellular carcinoma and two had cutaneous melanoma. Peripheral TCRbeta sequencing aimed to test whether ivuxolimab altered TCR sequence diversity and caused clonal T-cell expansion. The paper describes the monotherapy dose-escalation part (N of about 47 patients) of the phase I trial of ivuxolimab.

The full study reports these points: After ivuxolimab, expanded clones were on average more numerous among CD8+ T cells than among CD4+ T cells. Low levels of normalized T-cell clonal expansion were also seen in some nonresponding patients. In partial responders in the 0.1-3.0 mg/kg groups, normalized peripheral clonal expansion was found to be among the lowest, especially among CD8+ T cells. The antigen specificity of the peripheral T cells that underwent clonal expansion was not determined. Clonal expansion of both CD4+ and CD8+ blood T cells was observed from baseline to week 6 at doses 0.1 to 3.0 mg/kg.

For this chain, trimming is 0 bases at the V end and 5 bases at the J end, and the number of junction bases without a gene match is 4. From its cysteine to its phenylalanine, the CDR3 spans 15 amino acids. Just the 45-base CDR3 DNA is kept, in frame starting at base 1. Looking up the germline V gene (reference sequence) yields CDR1 GTSNPN and CDR2 SVGIG. Genomic DNA was extracted from sorted cells for sequencing of the TCRbeta CDR3 region. The immunoSEQ Assay was used to sequence the TCRbeta CDR3 regions. TCRdb provides this immuneACCESS table in a form limited to in-frame rearrangements. Some clones are lacking; in checked studies, under half of them reflect an unresolved V gene, and why the rest are absent is not known. This sample lists 65,000 to 75,000 clones; 85% were detected once. In total, the top ten clones hold approximately 0.81% of the sample. Concerning this clone: Its cognate antigen has yet to be identified. Per-base qualities were not stored, and no clone one base away is much larger.

Patients with autoimmune disease history or receiving systemic immunosuppression were excluded from the trial. In every dose cohort, peripheral blood was drawn for TCR sequencing at baseline, cycle 4 day 1, and cycle 7 day 1. Samples came from an open-label, multicenter, first-in-human phase I dose-escalation trial of ivuxolimab. Adults with locally advanced or metastatic melanoma, renal cell, hepatocellular, or head and neck squamous cell carcinoma were enrolled in the trial. Before TCR sequencing, CD4+ T cells and CD8+ T cells were sorted from peripheral blood as separate populations. The input for sequencing was CD4+ or CD8+ T cells sorted from blood, taken in a trial of the OX40 agonist ivuxolimab. This TCR derives from an adult with an advanced solid tumor such as melanoma, head and neck, liver or kidney cancer. The V and J segments used are TRBV30 and TRBJ1-6; a stretch of 7 junction bases matches TRBD1. The bases are TGTGCCTGGAGTGTACAGGGGAGGGATAATTCACCCCTCCACTTT. Its coded protein is CAWSVQGRDNSPLHF.